This TCR beta chain comes out of a study of control samples from healthy donors and cancer patients. The assay was immunoSEQ multiplex PCR, and TCRdb's table has in-frame clones only and misses some. Of 80,000 or so clones in the sample, roughly 89% were seen once. In germline, CDR1 is LNHDA, CDR2 SQIVND (reference sequence). The germline V and J ends were trimmed by 0 bases and 3 bases, with 8 bases remaining between them. This CDR3 region has 14 residues. This receptor was identified in a man aged 45-65 years in good health. This chain uses TRBV19 with TRBJ1-2; D is undetermined. Sequenced sample: blood. The CDR3 loop reads CASSIEGSYYGYTF. CDR3 nucleotide sequence: TGTGCCAGTAGTATAGAGGGCAGTTACTATGGCTACACCTTC.